The present TCR beta chain was sequenced within a study of siplizumab effects on memory and regulatory T cells. Overall study results and limits: A naive or memory phenotype could not be assigned to roughly 80-96% of the proliferating CD4+ or CD8+ clones. A significant reduction in alloreactive sequences traceable to unstimulated CD4+ memory cells was produced by siplizumab. Apparently more diverse than memory cells, naive T cells also seemed major alloresponse contributors.

The CDR3 consists of 13 residues. Germline loops: CDR1 SGHTA, CDR2 FQGTGA. V shed 4 bases and J shed 4 bases, with 11 bases lying between them. Turning to this clone: Its antigen is unidentified.

Assay: immunoSEQ multiplex PCR; the TCRdb copy retains only in-frame clones and omits some. The repertoire has around 100,000 clones, 85% to 95% of them found once; the top ten carry under 0.7%. Sequenced: Tregs sorted from blood. The rearrangement joins TRBV7-3 to TRBJ2-7; D is uncertain. This sequence was found in a human donor in good health. The CDR3 sequence: CASSSSRRYEQYF. As DNA, the CDR3 is TGTGCCAGCAGCTCCTCCAGGAGATACGAGCAGTACTTC.